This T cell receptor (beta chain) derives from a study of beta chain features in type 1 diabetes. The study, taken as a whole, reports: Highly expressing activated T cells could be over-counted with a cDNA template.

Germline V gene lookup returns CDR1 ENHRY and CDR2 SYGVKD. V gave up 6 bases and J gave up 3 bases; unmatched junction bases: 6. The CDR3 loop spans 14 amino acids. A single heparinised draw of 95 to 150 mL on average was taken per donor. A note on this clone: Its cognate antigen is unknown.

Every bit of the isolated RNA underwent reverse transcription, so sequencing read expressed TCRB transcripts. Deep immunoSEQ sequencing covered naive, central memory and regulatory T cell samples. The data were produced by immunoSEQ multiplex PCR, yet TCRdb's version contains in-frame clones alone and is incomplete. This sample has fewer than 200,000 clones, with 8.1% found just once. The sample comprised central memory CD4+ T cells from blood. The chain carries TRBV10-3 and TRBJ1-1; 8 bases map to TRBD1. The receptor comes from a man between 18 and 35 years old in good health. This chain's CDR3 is CAIRDRVGDTEAFF. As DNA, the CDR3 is TGTGCCATCAGGGACAGGGTGGGGGACACTGAAGCTTTCTTT.